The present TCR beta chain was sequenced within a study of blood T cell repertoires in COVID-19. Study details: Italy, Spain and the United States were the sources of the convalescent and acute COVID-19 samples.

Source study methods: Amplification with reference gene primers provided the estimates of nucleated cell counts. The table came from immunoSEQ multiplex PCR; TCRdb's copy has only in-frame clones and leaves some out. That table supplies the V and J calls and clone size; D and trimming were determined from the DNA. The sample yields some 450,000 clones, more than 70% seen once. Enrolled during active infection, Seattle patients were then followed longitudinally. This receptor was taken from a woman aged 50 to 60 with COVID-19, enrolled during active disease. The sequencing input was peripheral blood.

CDR3 in DNA: TGTGCCAGCAGCGGTACTAACTCCTACGAGCAGTACTTC. Residues: CASSGTNSYEQYF. The rearrangement joins TRBV5-4 to TRBJ2-7; D is unclear. From germline, CDR1 is SGHNT and CDR2 YYREEE (reference sequence). The CDR3 totals 13 residues. V was clipped by 4 bases and J by 0 bases, with 8 bases between them.